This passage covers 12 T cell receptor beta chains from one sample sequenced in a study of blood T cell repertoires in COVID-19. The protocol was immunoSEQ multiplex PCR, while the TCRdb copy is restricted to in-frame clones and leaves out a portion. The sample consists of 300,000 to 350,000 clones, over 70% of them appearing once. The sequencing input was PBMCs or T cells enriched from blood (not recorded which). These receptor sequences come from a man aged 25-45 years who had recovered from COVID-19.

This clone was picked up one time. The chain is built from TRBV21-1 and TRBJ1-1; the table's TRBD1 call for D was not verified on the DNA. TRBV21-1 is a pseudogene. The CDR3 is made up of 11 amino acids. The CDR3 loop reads CASTDRDGAFF. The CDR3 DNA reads TGTGCCAGCACCGACAGAGACGGGGCTTTCTTT.

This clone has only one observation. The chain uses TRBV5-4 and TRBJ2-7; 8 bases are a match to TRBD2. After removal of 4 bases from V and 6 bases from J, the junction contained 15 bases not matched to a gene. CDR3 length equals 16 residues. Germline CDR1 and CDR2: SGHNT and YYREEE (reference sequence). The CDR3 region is CASSPPSSMAGGEQYF. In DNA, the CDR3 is TGTGCCAGCAGCCCCCCCTCTAGTATGGCGGGGGGCGAGCAGTACTTC.

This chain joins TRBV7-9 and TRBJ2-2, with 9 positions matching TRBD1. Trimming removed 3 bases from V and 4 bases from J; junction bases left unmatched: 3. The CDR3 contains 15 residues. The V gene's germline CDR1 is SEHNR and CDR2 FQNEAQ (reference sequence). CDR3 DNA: TGTGCCAGCAGCTTGGGGACAGGGACCACCGGGGAGCTGTTTTTT. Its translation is CASSLGTGTTGELFF.

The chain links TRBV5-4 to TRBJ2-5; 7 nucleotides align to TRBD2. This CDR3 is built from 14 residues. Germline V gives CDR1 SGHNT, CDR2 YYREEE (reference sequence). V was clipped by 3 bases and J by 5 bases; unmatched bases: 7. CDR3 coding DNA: TGTGCCAGCAGCTCGTGGGAGGGGAGGGAGACCCAGTACTTC. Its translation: CASSSWEGRETQYF.

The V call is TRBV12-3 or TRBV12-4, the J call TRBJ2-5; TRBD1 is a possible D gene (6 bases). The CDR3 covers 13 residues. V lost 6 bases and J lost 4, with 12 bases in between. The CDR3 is CASSPTGRETQYF. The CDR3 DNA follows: TGTGCCAGCAGCCCGACAGGACGAGAGACCCAGTACTTC.

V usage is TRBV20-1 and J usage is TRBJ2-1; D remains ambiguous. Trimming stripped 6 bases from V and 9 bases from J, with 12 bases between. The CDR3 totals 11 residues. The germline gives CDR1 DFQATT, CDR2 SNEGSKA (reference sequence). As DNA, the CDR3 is TGCAGTGCCGTGACTTTGGGTGAGCAGTTCTTC. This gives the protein CSAVTLGEQFF.

The CDR3 coding sequence is TGTGCCAGCTCACCACAGGGGTTAAATCAGCCCCAGCATTTT. Translating it yields CASSPQGLNQPQHF. This sequence joins TRBV18 and TRBJ1-5, with D possibly matching TRBD1 (5 bases). Trimming left V 1 base short and J 4 bases short, with 8 bases between. The CDR3 has 14 residues. Per the germline V gene, CDR1 is KGHSH and CDR2 is LQKENI.

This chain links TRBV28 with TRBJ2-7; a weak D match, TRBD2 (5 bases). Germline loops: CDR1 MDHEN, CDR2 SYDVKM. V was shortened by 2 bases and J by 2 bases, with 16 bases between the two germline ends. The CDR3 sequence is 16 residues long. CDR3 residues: CASSLRTTTGTYEQYF. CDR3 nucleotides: TGTGCCAGCAGTTTACGCACTACTACGGGGACCTACGAGCAGTACTTC.

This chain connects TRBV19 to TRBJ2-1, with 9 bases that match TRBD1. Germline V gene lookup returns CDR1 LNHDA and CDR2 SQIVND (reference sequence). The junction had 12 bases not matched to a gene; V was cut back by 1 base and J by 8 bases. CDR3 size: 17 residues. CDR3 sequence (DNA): TGTGCCAGTAGTATAGGGGGGACAGGGTCGCGAATATATGAGCAGTTCTTC. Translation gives CASSIGGTGSRIYEQFF.

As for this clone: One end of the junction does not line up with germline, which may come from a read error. The CDR3 spells CASSLAGDRPPCF. For the CDR3, the DNA is TGTGCCAGCAGCTTGGCGGGGGATCGCCCCCCCTGCTTC. V and J are TRBV5-6 and TRBJ2-7; D might be TRBD2 (6 bases). This CDR3 spans 13 amino acids. CDR1 SGHDT and CDR2 YYEEEE come from the germline V gene.

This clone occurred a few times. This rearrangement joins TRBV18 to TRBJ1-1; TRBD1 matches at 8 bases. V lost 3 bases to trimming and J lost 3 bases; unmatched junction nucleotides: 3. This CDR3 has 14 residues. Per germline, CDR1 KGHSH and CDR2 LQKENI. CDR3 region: CASSPRTGHTEAFF. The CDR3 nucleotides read TGTGCCAGCTCACCCCGGACAGGGCACACTGAAGCTTTCTTT.

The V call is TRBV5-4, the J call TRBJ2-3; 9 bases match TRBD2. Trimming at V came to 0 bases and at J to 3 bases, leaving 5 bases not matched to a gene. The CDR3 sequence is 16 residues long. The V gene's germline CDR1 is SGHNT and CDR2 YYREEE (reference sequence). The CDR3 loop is CASSLARLAGTDTQYF. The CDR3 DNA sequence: TGTGCCAGCAGCTTGGCCCGGCTAGCGGGGACAGATACGCAGTATTTT.